This T cell receptor beta chain stems from a study of blood T cell repertoires in COVID-19. Overall study context: Researchers got acute and convalescent COVID-19 samples from the United States, Italy and Spain.

The J segment lost 8 bases and the V segment lost 5 bases, leaving 7 bases of the junction unmatched. The CDR3 sequence is 13 residues long. Germline CDR1 is SGHDT and CDR2 is YYEEEE. Measured with immunoSEQ multiplex PCR; TCRdb has only the in-frame clones, and not every one. The table includes about 100,000 clones, over 80% detected once. The chain combines TRBV5-6 with TRBJ1-2, with 9 bases lining up with TRBD1. The receptor comes from a woman aged 70-85 years with acute or convalescent COVID-19. The sequenced sample was peripheral blood. CDR3 sequence (DNA): TGTGCCAGCAGAACCAACAGGGGGCAGGGCTACACCTTC. It encodes CASRTNRGQGYTF.